This T cell receptor (beta chain) was identified during a study of CD8 T cells in Susac syndrome. The authors carried out high-throughput sequencing of TCR beta. They applied it to CD8+ and CD4+ T cells obtained from blood. TEMRA cells were FACS-enriched, while CD8+ and CD4+ T cells were negatively isolated. V trimming: 4 bases; J trimming: 3 bases; junction bases outside the gene matches: 13. CDR3 length: 18 amino acids. Per the germline V gene, CDR1 is SGHDT and CDR2 is YYEEEE. RNA in amounts of about 0.5 to 1 ug was reverse transcribed with random hexamers. TCRdb reanalysed the immunoSEQ multiplex PCR reads using MiXCR and keeps one entry per CDR3 protein. The data hold about 430,000 distinct CDR3 sequences, with more than 80% observed a single time.

Sequenced input: CD8+ T cells from PBMCs. The chain uses TRBV5-6 and TRBJ2-1, with TRBD2 matching over 10 bases. The TCR was taken from a human donor with multiple sclerosis. CDR3 loop: CASSVRWVAGGSYNEQFF. CDR3 nucleotide sequence: TGTGCCAGCAGCGTCCGTTGGGTAGCGGGGGGCAGCTACAATGAGCAGTTCTTC.